This T cell receptor beta chain derives from a study of T cells in Graves' hyperthyroidism and ophthalmopathy. Points from the study as a whole: Expanded thyroid clonotypes (above 0.001) were mostly also found in blood.

Aged 18 to 65, the patients had hyperthyroidism that was newly diagnosed and had lasted under 2 months. RNA transcripts gave rise to amplified TCR beta CDR3 regions. HTBI primers were the set used in a first-round RT-PCR of the TCR CDR3. Via MiXCR, TCRdb re-called the multiplex PCR reads, giving one row per CDR3 protein. The sample holds over 300,000 distinct CDR3 sequences, around 13% seen once. This clonotype was picked up many times. Its matching antigen is unknown. This CDR3 has 14 amino acids. Trimming cost V 5 bases and J 5 bases; bases outside gene matches: 7. From germline, CDR1 is MNHNS and CDR2 SASEGT.

J is TRBJ2-5 and V is TRBV6-1; 8 positions match TRBD2. The sample was blood. The receptor was derived from a woman aged 55-70 years with Graves' hyperthyroidism. In DNA form, the CDR3 reads TGTGCCAGCAGTAGGACCCAGCGGGAGGAGACCCAGTACTTC. This encodes CASSRTQREETQYF.